The present T cell receptor (beta chain) was sequenced within a study of blood T cell dynamics during melanoma immunotherapy. Trimming removed 5 bases from V and 6 bases from J, with 14 bases in between. Germline CDR1 SGHDT, CDR2 YYEEEE. The CDR3 loop spans 13 amino acids. Sample time point: week 3, after first cycle of checkpoint inhibitor. Patients with prior systemic cancer treatment, concomitant immunosuppressants, or other active malignancies were excluded. Measured with immunoSEQ multiplex PCR; TCRdb has only the in-frame clones, and not every one. The sample shows about 10,000 clones, 84% of them seen only once.

This rearrangement joins TRBV5-6 to TRBJ1-2; D call uncertain. This sample comprised blood, obtained from a patient treated with checkpoint blockade. This sequence originates from a human donor with melanoma. The CDR3 region is CASSLGPLDGYTF. The CDR3, as DNA: TGTGCCAGCAGTCTCGGGCCTTTAGATGGCTACACCTTC.